These 3 T cell receptor beta chains were all obtained from the same sample, sequenced in a study of T cells after yellow fever vaccination. A single record per CDR3 protein comes from TCRdb applying MiXCR to the 5' RACE reads. The table lists roughly 320,000 distinct CDR3 sequences, about 10% of them singletons. Sequenced material: CD4+ T cells sorted from PBMCs, taken 45 days after the yellow fever booster vaccination. The receptors shown here come from a man aged 18 to 29 who received the YFV17D yellow fever vaccine.

This clonotype appeared a few times. This sequence joins TRBV6-5 and TRBJ2-3, with 9 bases aligning to TRBD1. V shed 5 bases and J 7 bases; nucleotides not matched to a gene: 10. This CDR3 region has 15 residues. Germline-derived CDR1 and CDR2 are MNHEY and SVGAGI. The DNA of the CDR3 is TGTGCCAGCAGTAAACAGGGGGCCCATGGGAATACGCAGTATTTT. Its protein is CASSKQGAHGNTQYF.

The chain recombines TRBV7-9 with TRBJ2-6; D remains ambiguous. The CDR3 contains 17 residues. Germline V CDR1 and CDR2: SEHNR, FQNEAQ (reference sequence). V was pared by 0 bases and J by 0 bases, with 9 bases between. The CDR3 DNA is TGTGCCAGCAGCTTAGCCGGCCAGAGCTCTGGGGCCAACGTCCTGACTTTC. The encoded protein is CASSLAGQSSGANVLTF.

This clonotype was seen only a few times. The J gene is TRBJ2-5, the V gene TRBV7-9; TRBD1 matches at 7 bases. Trimming cost V 5 bases and J 1 base; bases outside gene matches: 7. This CDR3 is 15 amino acids long. In germline, CDR1 is SEHNR, CDR2 FQNEAQ (reference sequence). As DNA, the CDR3 is TGTGCCAGCAGCGCAAACCGGGACAGCCAAGAGACCCAGTACTTC. This translates into CASSANRDSQETQYF.